The clone carrying this T cell receptor (beta chain) was recorded a few times. The authors ran a second PCR of about 7 to 11 cycles using a sample-barcoded 5' primer and a J-beta primer mix. TCRdb reprocessed the 5' RACE reads via MiXCR and lists one record per CDR3 protein. The sample lists under 2,000,000 distinct CDR3 sequences; just under 50% were seen once. This specimen belongs to a study of blood T cells in healthy people across ages. This TCR came from a middle-aged woman in good health. Sequencing used blood.

The CDR3 region is CASSSGGGGGQPQHF. The CDR3 coding sequence is TGTGCCAGCAGTTCCGGCGGGGGGGGCGGTCAGCCCCAGCATTTT. The chain employs TRBV7-2 and TRBJ1-5, with D tentatively TRBD1 (6 bases). This CDR3 region has 15 residues. Germline loops: CDR1 SGHTA, CDR2 FQGNSA. The germline V and J ends were trimmed by 6 bases and 6 bases, with 18 bases remaining between them.